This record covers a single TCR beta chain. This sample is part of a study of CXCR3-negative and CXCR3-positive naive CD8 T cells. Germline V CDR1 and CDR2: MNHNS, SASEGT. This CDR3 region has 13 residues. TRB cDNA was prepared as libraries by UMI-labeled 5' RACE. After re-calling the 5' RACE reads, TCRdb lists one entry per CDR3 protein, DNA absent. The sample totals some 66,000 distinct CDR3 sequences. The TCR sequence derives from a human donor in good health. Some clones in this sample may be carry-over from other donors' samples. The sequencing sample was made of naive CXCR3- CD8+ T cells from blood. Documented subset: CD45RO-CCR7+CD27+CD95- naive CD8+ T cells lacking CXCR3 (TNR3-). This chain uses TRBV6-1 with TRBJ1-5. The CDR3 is CASSELLNQPQHF.